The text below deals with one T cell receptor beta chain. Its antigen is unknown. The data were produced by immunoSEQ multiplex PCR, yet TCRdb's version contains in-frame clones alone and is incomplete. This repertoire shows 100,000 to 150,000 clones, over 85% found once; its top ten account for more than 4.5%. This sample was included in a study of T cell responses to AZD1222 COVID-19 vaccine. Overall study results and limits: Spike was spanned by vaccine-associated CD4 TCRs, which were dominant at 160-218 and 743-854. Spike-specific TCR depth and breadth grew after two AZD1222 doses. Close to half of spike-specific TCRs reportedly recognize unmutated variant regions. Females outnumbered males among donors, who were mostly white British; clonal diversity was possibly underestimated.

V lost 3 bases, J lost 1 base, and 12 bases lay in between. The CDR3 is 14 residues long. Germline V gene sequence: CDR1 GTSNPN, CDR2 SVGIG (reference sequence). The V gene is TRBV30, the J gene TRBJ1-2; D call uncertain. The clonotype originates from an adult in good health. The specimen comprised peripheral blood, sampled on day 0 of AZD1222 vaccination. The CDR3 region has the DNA TGTGCCTGGAGCAGTGCTGGTAATAACTATGGCTACACCTTC. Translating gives CAWSSAGNNYGYTF.